This TCR beta chain stems from a study of T cells in Graves' hyperthyroidism and ophthalmopathy (dated by TCRdb to between 2018 and 2021). As for the study more broadly: Peripheral blood samples were taken at the time of initial diagnosis, prior to any treatment. The 100 or so discovery patients were randomly divided into training and test sets at a 7:3 ratio. Prospective prediction of ophthalmopathy was tested in an independent validation cohort of 18 hyperthyroidism patients and roughly 16 patients who later progressed to ophthalmopathy. Following sampling, methimazole starting at 30 mg daily was given to hyperthyroidism patients, and high-dose intravenous methylprednisolone was given to ophthalmopathy patients. The paper describes TCR Vbeta CDR3 sequencing of 135 peripheral blood samples, made up of roughly 45 ophthalmopathy patients, roughly 80 hyperthyroidism patients and some 17 progressor patients. To identify TCR V-J signatures that set the groups apart, the researchers used a discovery cohort of approximately 98 patients, made up of fewer than 50 with Graves' ophthalmopathy and some 56 with stable Graves' hyperthyroidism. In addition, the study compared T-cell repertoires in thyroid tissue and in blood from six Graves' hyperthyroidism patients.

Paper-wide results and their limitations: A 13 V-J signature model separated ophthalmopathy from stable hyperthyroidism, with roughly 88% sensitivity and roughly 84% specificity in cross-validation and 80%/75% in testing. In validation, the model predicted progression to ophthalmopathy a median of 6.5 months before onset, with roughly 70% sensitivity and roughly 79% specificity. Blood samples also contained most of the expanded thyroid clonotypes (frequency above 0.001), which suggests that blood repertoires may reflect thyroid immune responses. Sample size was not statistically predetermined, and blinding of investigators to group allocation was not performed.

As for this clonotype: What antigen it recognizes has not been identified. No clone much larger than this one lies a single base away; base qualities are absent.

Hyperthyroidism patients were newly diagnosed, with disease duration under 2 months, and aged 18 to 65 years. Exclusion was applied to patients with uncontrolled infections, other autoimmune diseases, pregnancy or lactation. Diagnoses were based on clinical symptoms, serum thyroxine and TRAb, thyroid ultrasound and orbital computed tomography. Blood from progressor patients was collected at the time of first diagnosis with hyperthyroidism, before any ophthalmopathy symptoms had appeared. PBMCs were isolated from 7.5 to 10 ml of fresh peripheral blood by Ficoll-Paque density gradient centrifugation. Progressor patients were defined as those initially diagnosed with Graves' hyperthyroidism in whom ophthalmopathy developed during follow-up. Total RNA was extracted with Trizol reagent, and quality was checked on an Agilent 2100 Bioanalyzer. The TCR beta CDR3 regions were amplified from the RNA transcripts. A first-round RT-PCR of the TCR CDR3 used the HTBI primer set with the Qiagen OneStep RT-PCR kit. Libraries were constructed in a second round of multiplex PCR, after which size selection and purification were carried out. The libraries were sequenced on an Illumina HiSeq2000 using paired-end 100 bp reads. The authors processed their data as follows. SOAPnuke was used to process the raw data, with reads discarded if the reads contained adapters or uncalled bases, had a mean Phred below 15, or lacked an exact constant-primer or identifier match. COPE v1.2.5 was used to merge high-quality paired reads, and clonotypes were defined as unique nucleotide sequences. MiTCR v1.1 was used to align the clonotypes against IMGT TRBV, TRBD and TRBJ reference segments. The analysis included only V-J combinations with a frequency above 0.0001, which together covered roughly 99% of the repertoires. The TCS score was defined as the ratio of F50 (clonal expansion) to E x V (chaos), calculated using BLOSUM62-based TCRdist between CDR3 peptides within each V-J. Welch's t-statistics and random forest reduced roughly 500 V-J features to around 14, which were used in a naive Bayes classifier (R e1071). The public reads were quality trimmed at Q25 with fastp and then assembled into clones with MiXCR by TCRdb, keeping productive beta chains. CDR3 protein duplicates are merged, each entry listing the most common genes and DNA. The V and J calls here are based on TCRdb, not the publication. This sample gives 250,000 or so distinct CDR3 sequences in total; about 15% of them show up just once. The top ten constitute around 30% of the sample.

From a lookup of the germline V gene (reference sequence), CDR1 and CDR2 are LNHDA and SQIVND. After removal of 5 bases from V and 4 bases from J, the junction retains 8 bases not matched to a gene. Reading from cysteine to phenylalanine, the CDR3 counts 14 amino acids. The sequence is cut down to CDR3 DNA, 42 bases in frame from base 1. Sequencing was performed on blood. Recombination joined TRBV19 with TRBJ2-7, with 7 middle bases fitting TRBD2. The clonotype comes from a woman aged 50 to 60 with Graves' hyperthyroidism that later progressed to Graves' ophthalmopathy. The CDR3 sequence is CASSPRDYPYEQYF. The DNA sequence reads TGTGCCAGTAGTCCCCGGGACTACCCTTACGAGCAGTACTTC.